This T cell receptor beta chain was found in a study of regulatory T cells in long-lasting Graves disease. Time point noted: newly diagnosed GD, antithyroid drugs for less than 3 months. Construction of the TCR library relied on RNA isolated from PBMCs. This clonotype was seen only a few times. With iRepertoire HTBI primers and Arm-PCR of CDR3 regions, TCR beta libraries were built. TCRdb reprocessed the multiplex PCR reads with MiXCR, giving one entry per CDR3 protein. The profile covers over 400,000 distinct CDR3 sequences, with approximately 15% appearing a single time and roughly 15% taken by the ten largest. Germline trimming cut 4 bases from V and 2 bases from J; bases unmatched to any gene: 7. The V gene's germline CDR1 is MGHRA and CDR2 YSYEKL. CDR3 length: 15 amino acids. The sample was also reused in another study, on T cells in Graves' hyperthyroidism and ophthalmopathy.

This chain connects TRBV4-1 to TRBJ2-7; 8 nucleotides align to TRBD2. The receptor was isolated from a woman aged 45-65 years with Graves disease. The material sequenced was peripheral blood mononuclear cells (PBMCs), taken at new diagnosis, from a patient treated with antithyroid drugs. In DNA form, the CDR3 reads TGCGCCAGCAGCCTGCAAGGTAGCGGGACCTACGAGCAGTACTTC. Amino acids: CASSLQGSGTYEQYF.